This TCR beta chain was profiled in a study of blood T cells in healthy people across ages. Study conclusions and caveats: TCR beta diversity tracked closely with naive T cell percentage.

The CDR3 is made up of 14 amino acids. In this sample, this clonotype turned up many times. What it recognizes is unknown. Compared with germline, one end of the junction differs, possibly owing to a read error. Combining a sample-barcoded 5' primer with a J-beta primer mix, a second PCR ran for about 6 to 11 cycles. TCRdb independently ran MiXCR on the 5' RACE reads; one entry per CDR3 protein. The data show hundreds of thousands of distinct CDR3 sequences, 24% seen once. This sample was also put to use in a study of T cells of mothers and their children. From that study: The study recruited a few healthy Caucasian mothers and their six children as donors. Each child gave approximately 3 million TCR beta CDR3 reads (each mother, over 8.5 million).

Sequenced: blood. The gene calls are TRBV12-3 or TRBV12-4 and TRBJ1-1; a weak D match, TRBD1 (6 bases). This TCR derives from a boy aged 5-17 years in good health. CDR3 protein: CASSLGQLNTEAFF. The CDR3 DNA follows: TGTGCCAGCAGCTTAGGACAGTTGAACACTGAAGCTTTCTTT.